This entry is about one T cell receptor beta chain. The germline V and J ends were trimmed by 3 bases and 3 bases, with 5 bases remaining between them. The CDR3 is 12 residues long. A J-beta primer mix and a sample-barcoded 5' primer were used in a second PCR of roughly 6 to 12 cycles. MiXCR, applied by TCRdb to the 5' RACE reads, yields one record per CDR3 protein. This sample has hundreds of thousands of distinct CDR3 sequences, with around 32% found just once. These data come from a study of blood T cells in healthy people across ages. The genes are TRBV12-3 or TRBV12-4 and TRBJ1-1; no definite D call. Sequencing was done on a sample of blood. This clonotype originated in a woman aged 80 or over in good health. The CDR3 DNA sequence: TGTGCCAGCAGTTTGCCATACACTGAAGCTTTCTTT. Its protein is CASSLPYTEAFF.